The present entry profiles one T cell receptor beta chain with its context. The antigen is unknown. Repertoires were generated with immunoSEQ multiplex PCR, while TCRdb's copy carries only in-frame clones and drops some. The sample lists fewer than 250,000 clones, approximately 87% seen once, with roughly 6% in the top ten. These data originate in a study of cytomegalovirus exposure and HLA in healthy donors. General study points: Per published reports, the classifier diagnosed cytomegalovirus status with high specificity and sensitivity. Cytomegalovirus-associated status was assigned to about 180 TCR beta chains.

The CDR3 runs to 16 residues. The germline CDR1 and CDR2 sequences are LNHNV and YYDKDF (reference sequence). Trimming at V came to 5 bases and at J to 4 bases, leaving 10 bases not matched to a gene. Sequencing was performed on PBMCs. The chain employs TRBV15 and TRBJ2-1; TRBD1 agrees at 8 bases. The sequence was obtained from a woman younger than 30 in good health and CMV-seronegative. In DNA, the CDR3 is TGTGCCACCAGCCCAGCAGGGGGCGCGTCTTACAATGAGCAGTTCTTC. Amino acids: CATSPAGGASYNEQFF. Looking up the rest from reference TRBV15 and TRBJ2-1 gives the full variable domain: DAMVIQNPRYQVTQFGKPVTLSCSQTLNHNVMYWYQQKSSQAPKLLFHYYDKDFNNEADTPDNFQSRRPNTSFCFLDIRSPGLGDTAMYLCATSPAGGASYNEQFFGPGTRLTVL.